This T cell receptor beta chain was recorded in a study of blood T cell repertoires in COVID-19. Study information: The origin of the acute and convalescent COVID-19 samples was the United States, Italy and Spain. Sample material is recorded as cDNA or gDNA derived from T cells, B-cell-depleted T cells, or PBMCs.

Authors' data handling: Reference gene primer amplification gave estimated nucleated cell counts. Clones were read by immunoSEQ multiplex PCR, and TCRdb kept only the in-frame ones, dropping some. Clone size and the V and J calls come from that table; the DNA yielded D and trimming. The table records 45,000 to 60,000 clones, about 90% of them present only once. Sequenced sample: peripheral blood. This TCR was sampled from a man aged 70-80 years with active COVID-19.

The CDR3 here is CASSESVAGGPYEQYF. Written as DNA, the CDR3 is TGTGCCAGCAGTGAATCTGTAGCGGGGGGACCCTACGAGCAGTACTTC. The gene calls are TRBV25-1 and TRBJ2-7, with 10 nucleotides matching TRBD2. V was pared by 1 base and J by 2 bases, with 5 bases of the junction left unmatched. Looked up from germline, CDR1 is MGHDK and CDR2 is SYGVNS. This CDR3 region has 16 residues.